Below, one T cell receptor beta chain is given with its context. Its antigen is still unknown. Here immunoSEQ multiplex PCR was the method, and the copy in TCRdb shows in-frame clones only, minus some. The table lists roughly 65,000 clones, approximately 80% of them singletons, with 3% to 4% in the top ten. This entry comes from a study of OX40 agonist ivuxolimab in advanced cancers. Study-wide background: Three partial responders included one hepatocellular carcinoma patient and two cutaneous melanoma patients.

The study sampled blood at baseline, cycle 4 day 1, and cycle 7 day 1. Germline CDR1 is MNHEY and CDR2 is SMNVEV (reference sequence). This CDR3 has 13 amino acids. Germline trimming cut 6 bases from V and 3 bases from J; bases unmatched to any gene: 4. Study-wide findings and caveats: Clonal expansion by week 6 occurred in CD4+ and CD8+ blood T cells (at 0.1 to 3.0 mg/kg).

The TCR sequence derives from an adult with an advanced solid tumor such as melanoma, head and neck, liver or kidney cancer. J is TRBJ2-5 and V is TRBV27, with 7 bases aligning to TRBD1. Sequences were derived from CD4+ or CD8+ T cells sorted from blood, sampled in a trial of the OX40 agonist ivuxolimab. The CDR3 DNA sequence: TGTGCCAGCAGCGACAGGGAAGAAGAGACCCAGTACTTC. Its protein is CASSDREEETQYF.